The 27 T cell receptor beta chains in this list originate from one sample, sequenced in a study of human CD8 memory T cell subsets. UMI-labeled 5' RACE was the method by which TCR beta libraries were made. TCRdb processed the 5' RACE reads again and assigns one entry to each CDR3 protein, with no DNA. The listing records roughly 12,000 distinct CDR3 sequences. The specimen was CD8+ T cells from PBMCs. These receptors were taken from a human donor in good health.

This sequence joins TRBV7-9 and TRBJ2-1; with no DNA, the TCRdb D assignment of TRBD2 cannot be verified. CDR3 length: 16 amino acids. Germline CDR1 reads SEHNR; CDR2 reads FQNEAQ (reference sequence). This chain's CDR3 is CASSLPQGLANNEQFF.

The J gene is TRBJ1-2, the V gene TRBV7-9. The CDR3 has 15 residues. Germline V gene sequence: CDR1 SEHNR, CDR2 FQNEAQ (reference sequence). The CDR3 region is CASSLDSGTLNGYTF. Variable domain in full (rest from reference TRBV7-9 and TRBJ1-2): DTGVSQNPRHKITKRGQNVTFRCDPISEHNRLYWYRQTLGQGPEFLTYFQNEAQLEKSRLLSDRFSAERPKGSFSTLEIQRTEQGDSAMYLCASSLDSGTLNGYTFGSGTRLTVV.

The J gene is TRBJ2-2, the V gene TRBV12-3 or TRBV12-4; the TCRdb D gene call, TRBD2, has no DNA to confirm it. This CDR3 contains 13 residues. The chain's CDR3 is CASSLGDTGELFF.

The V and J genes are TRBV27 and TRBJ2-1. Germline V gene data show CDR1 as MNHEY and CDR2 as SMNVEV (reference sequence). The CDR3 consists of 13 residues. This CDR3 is CASSLSWYNEQFF.

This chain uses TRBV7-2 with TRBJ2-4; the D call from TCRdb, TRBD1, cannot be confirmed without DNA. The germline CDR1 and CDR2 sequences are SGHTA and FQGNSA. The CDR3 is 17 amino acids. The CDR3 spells CASSLAWQGAAKNIQYF. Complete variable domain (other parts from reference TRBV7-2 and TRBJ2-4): GAGVSQSPSNKVTEKGKDVELRCDPISGHTALYWYRQSLGQGLEFLIYFQGNSAPDKSGLPSDRFSAERTGGSVSTLTIQRTQQEDSAVYLCASSLAWQGAAKNIQYFGAGTRLSVL.

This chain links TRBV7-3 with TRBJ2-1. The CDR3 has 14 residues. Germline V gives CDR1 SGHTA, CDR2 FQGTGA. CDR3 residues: CASSPWLGYNEQFF.

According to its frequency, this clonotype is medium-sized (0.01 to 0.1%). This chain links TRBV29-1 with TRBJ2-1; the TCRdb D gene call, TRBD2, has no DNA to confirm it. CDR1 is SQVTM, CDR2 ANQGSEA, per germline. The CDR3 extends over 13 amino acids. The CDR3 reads CSAGLAGDNEQFF.

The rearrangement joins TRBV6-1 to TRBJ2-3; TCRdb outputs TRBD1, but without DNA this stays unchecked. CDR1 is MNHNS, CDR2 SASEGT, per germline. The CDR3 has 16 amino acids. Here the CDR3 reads CASSDRGGGPTDTQYF.

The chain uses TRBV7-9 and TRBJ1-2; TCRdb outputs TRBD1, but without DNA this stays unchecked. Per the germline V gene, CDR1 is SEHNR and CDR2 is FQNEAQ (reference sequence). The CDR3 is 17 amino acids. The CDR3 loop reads CASSPADGEGVMSGYTF.

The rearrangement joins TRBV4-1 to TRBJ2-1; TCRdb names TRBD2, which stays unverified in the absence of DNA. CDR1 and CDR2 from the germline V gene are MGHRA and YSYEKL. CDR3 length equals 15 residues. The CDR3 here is CASSQDVGAYNEQFF.

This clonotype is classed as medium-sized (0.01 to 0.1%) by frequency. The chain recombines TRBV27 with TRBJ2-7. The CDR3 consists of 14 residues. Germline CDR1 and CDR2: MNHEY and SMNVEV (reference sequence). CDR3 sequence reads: CASSSGLRSYEQYF.

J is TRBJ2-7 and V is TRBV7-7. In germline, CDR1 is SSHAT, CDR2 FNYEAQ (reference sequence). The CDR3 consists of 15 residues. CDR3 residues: CASSLGPDSSYEQYF.

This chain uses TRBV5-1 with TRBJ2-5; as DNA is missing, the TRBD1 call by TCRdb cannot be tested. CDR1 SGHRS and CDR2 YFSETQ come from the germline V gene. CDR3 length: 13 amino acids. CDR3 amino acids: CASSLGGHRPEYF.

The CDR3 loop is CASRAPGRQYNEQFF. The chain combines TRBV28 with TRBJ2-1; the D gene TCRdb calls, TRBD1, cannot be checked with no DNA. The CDR3 spans 15 residues. CDR1 is MDHEN, CDR2 SYDVKM, per germline.

This CDR3 reads CASSSTRVALKETQYF. The chain recombines TRBV7-9 with TRBJ2-5; TCRdb's D gene call, TRBD2, goes unchecked for lack of DNA. This CDR3 contains 16 residues. The germline gives CDR1 SEHNR, CDR2 FQNEAQ (reference sequence).

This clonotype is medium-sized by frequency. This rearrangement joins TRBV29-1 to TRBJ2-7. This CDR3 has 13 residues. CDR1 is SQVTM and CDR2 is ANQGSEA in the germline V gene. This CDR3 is CSVEGLTQYEQYF.

The CDR3 sequence: CASSQESGYEQYF. V is TRBV4-3 and J is TRBJ2-7. The CDR3 has 13 amino acids. In germline, CDR1 is LGHNA, CDR2 YSLEER.

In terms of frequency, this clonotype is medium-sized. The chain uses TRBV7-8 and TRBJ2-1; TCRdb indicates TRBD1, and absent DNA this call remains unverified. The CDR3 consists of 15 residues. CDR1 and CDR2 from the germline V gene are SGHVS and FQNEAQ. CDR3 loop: CASSFGQPLRNEQFF.

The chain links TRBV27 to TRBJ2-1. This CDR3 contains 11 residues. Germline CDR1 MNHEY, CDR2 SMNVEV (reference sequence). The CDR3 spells CASSWANEQFF.

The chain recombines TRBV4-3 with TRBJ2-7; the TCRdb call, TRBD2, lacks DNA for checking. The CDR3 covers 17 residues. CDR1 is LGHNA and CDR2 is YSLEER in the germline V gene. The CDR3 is CASSQDTSGGARYEQYF.

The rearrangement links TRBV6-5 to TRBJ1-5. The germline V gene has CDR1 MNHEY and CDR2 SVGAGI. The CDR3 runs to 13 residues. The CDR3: CASSRGGNQPQHF.

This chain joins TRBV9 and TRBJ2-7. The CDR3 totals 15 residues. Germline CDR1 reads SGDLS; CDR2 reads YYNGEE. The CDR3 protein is CASSVMGAANYEQYF.

The CDR3 region is CASSQDSRSGGQPQHF. The chain uses TRBV4-3 and TRBJ1-5; the D call from TCRdb, TRBD1, cannot be confirmed without DNA. There are 16 residues in the CDR3. Germline V CDR1 and CDR2: LGHNA, YSLEER.

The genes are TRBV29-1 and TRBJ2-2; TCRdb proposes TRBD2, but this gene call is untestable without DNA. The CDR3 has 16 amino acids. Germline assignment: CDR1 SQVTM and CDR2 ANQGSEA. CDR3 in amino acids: CSVEIAGGANTGELFF.

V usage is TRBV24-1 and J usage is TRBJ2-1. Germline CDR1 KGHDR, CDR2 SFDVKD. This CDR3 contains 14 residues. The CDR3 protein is CATSAGGPYNEQFF.

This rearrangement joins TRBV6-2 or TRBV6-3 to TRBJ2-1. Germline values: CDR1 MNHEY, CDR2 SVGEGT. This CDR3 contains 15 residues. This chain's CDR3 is CASSPVPGFYNEQFF.

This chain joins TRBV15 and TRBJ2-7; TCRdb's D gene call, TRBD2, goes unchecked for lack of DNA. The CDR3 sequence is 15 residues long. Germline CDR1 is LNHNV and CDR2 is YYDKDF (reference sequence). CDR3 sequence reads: CATSRGTDPSYEQYF.